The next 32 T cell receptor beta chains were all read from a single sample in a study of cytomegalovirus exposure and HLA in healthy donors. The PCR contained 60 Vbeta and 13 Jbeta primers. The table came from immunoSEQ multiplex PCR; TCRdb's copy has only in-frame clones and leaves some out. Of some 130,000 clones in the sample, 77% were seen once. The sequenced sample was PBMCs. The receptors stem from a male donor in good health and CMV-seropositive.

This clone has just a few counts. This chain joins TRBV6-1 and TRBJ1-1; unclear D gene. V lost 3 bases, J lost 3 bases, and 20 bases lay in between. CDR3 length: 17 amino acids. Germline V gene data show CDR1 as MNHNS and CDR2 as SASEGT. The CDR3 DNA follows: TGTGCCAGCAGTGATTGGGAGGGTTTTAAGGCGGACACTGAAGCTTTCTTT. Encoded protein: CASSDWEGFKADTEAFF.

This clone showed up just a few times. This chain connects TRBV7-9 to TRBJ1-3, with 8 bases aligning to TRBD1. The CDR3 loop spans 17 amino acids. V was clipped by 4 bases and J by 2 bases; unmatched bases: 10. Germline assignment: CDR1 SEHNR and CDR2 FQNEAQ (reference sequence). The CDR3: CASSSSGQGGTGNTIYF. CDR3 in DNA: TGTGCCAGCAGCTCCTCAGGACAGGGTGGAACTGGAAACACCATATATTTT.

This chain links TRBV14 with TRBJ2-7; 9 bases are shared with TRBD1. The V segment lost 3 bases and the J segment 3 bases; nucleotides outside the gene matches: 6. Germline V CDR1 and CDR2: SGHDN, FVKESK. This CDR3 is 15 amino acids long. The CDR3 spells CASSHRDRAHYEQYF. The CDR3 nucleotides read TGTGCCAGCAGCCACCGGGACAGGGCTCACTACGAGCAGTACTTC.

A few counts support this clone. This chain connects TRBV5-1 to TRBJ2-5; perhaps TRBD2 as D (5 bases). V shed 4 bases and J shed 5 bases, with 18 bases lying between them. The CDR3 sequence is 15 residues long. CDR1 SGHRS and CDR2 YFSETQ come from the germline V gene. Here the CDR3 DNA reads TGCGCCAGCAGCGAGGTAGACCCCCGGAGGGAGACCCAGTACTTC. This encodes CASSEVDPRRETQYF.

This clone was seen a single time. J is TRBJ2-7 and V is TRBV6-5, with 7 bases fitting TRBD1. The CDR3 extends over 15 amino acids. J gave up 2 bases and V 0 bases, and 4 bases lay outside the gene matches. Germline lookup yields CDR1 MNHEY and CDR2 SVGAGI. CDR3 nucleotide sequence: TGTGCCAGCAGTTACTCCCGGACAGGCACCTACGAGCAGTACTTC. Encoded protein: CASSYSRTGTYEQYF.

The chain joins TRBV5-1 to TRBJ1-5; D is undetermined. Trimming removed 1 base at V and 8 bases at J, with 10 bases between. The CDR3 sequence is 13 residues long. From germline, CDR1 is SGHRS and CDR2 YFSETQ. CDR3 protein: CASSLMGSEPQHF. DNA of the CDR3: TGCGCCAGCAGCTTGATGGGGAGCGAGCCCCAGCATTTT.

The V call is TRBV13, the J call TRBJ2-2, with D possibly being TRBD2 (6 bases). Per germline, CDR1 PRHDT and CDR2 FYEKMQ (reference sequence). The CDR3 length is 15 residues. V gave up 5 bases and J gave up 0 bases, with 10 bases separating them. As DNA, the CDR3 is TGTGCCAGCAGCGCCGGGACTCCGAACACCGGGGAGCTGTTTTTT. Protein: CASSAGTPNTGELFF.

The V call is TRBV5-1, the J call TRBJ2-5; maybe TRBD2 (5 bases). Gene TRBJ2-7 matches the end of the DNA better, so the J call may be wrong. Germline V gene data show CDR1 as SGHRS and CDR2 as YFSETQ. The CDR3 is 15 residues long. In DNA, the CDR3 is TGCGCCAGCAGCTTGCTGGCTTTCGGGAATTACGAGCAGTACTTC. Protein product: CASSLLAFGNYEQYF.

In DNA form, the CDR3 reads TGTGCCAGCAGCCTACAGGGCAACACTGAAGCTTTCTTT. Amino acid sequence: CASSLQGNTEAFF. This chain connects TRBV2 to TRBJ1-1; tentatively, D is TRBD1 (6 bases). The ends were cut back, 6 bases at V and 2 bases at J, with 10 bases in the middle. This CDR3 spans 13 amino acids. Germline CDR1 and CDR2: SNHLY and FYNNEI.

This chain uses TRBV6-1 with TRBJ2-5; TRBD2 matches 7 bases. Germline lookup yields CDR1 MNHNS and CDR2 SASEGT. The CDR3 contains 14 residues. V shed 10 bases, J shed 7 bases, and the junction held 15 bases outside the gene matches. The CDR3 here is CAITGGLAVGTQYF. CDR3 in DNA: TGTGCCATTACTGGTGGGCTAGCGGTAGGGACCCAGTACTTC.

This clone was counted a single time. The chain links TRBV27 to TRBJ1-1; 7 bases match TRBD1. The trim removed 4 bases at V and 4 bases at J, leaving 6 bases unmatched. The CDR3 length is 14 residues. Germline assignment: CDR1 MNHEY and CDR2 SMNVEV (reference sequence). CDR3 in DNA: TGTGCCAGCAGTTCACAGGGGTTGGGCACTGAAGCTTTCTTT. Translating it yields CASSSQGLGTEAFF.

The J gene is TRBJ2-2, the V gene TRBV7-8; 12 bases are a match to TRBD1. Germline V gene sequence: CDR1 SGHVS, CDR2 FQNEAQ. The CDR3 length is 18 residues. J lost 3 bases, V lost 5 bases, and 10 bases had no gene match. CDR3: CASSPRDRGLIDTGELFF. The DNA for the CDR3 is TGTGCCAGCAGCCCGCGGGACAGGGGGCTGATAGACACCGGGGAGCTGTTTTTT.

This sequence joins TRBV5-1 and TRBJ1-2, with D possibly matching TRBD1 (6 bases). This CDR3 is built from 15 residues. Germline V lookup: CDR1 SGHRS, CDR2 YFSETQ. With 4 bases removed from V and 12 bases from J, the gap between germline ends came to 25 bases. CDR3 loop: CASSPGRQGQTMNTF. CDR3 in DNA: TGCGCCAGCAGCCCAGGCAGGCAGGGGCAGACCATGAACACCTTC.

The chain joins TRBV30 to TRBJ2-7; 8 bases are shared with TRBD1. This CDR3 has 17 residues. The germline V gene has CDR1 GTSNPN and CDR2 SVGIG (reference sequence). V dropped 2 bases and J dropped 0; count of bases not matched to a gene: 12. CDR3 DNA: TGTGCCTGGAGTAAATCTACCCGGACAGGGACCTCCTACGAGCAGTACTTC. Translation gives CAWSKSTRTGTSYEQYF.

CDR3 coding DNA: TGTGCCAGCAGTGACTACTACCGTTATGAGCAGTTCTTC. Protein sequence: CASSDYYRYEQFF. The gene calls are TRBV2 and TRBJ2-1; D is unresolved. V dropped 3 bases and J dropped 8 bases, with 11 bases sitting between them. The CDR3 length is 13 residues. Germline CDR1 reads SNHLY; CDR2 reads FYNNEI.

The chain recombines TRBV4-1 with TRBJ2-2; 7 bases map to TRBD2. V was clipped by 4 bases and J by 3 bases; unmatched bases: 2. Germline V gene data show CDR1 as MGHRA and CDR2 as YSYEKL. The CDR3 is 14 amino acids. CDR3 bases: TGCGCCAGCAGCCCTCGGGGGGACACCGGGGAGCTGTTTTTT. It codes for CASSPRGDTGELFF.

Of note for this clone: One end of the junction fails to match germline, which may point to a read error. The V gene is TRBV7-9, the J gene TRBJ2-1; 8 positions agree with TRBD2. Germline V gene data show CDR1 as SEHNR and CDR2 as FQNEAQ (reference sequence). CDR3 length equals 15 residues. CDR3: CASSLAGSSYNEQFF. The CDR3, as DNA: TGTGCCAGCAGTTTAGCGGGGAGCTCCTACAATGAGCAGTTCTTC.

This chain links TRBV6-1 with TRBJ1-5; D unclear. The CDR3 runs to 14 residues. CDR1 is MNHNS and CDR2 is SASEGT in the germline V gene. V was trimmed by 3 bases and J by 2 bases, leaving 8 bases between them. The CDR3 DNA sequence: TGTGCCAGCAGTGATGAGGTCGGCAATCAGCCCCAGCATTTT. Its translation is CASSDEVGNQPQHF.

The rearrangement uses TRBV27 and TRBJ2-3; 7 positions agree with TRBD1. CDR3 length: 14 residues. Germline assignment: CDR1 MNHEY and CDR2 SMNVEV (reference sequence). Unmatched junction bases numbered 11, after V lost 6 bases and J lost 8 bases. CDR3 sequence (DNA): TGTGCCAGCAGGGGGTTCAGGGGGTCTAGTACGCAGTATTTT. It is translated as CASRGFRGSSTQYF.

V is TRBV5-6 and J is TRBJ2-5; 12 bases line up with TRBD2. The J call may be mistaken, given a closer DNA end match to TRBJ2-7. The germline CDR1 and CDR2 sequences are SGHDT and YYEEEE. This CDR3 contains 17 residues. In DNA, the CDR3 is TGTGCCAGCAGCTTAAGGACTAGCGGGGCTAGCTCCTACGAGCAGTACTTC. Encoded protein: CASSLRTSGASSYEQYF.

CDR3 protein: CASSYAEDQYF. CDR3 nucleotide sequence: TGTGCCAGCAGTTACGCAGAGGATCAGTACTTC. The gene calls are TRBV6-1 and TRBJ2-4; D remains unclear. The CDR3 loop spans 11 amino acids. In germline, CDR1 is MNHNS, CDR2 SASEGT. V lost 5 bases, J lost 12 bases, and 11 bases lay in between.

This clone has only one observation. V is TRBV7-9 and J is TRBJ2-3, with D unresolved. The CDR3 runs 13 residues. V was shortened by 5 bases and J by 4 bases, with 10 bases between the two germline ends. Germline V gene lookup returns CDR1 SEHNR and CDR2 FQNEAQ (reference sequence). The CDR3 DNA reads TGTGCCAGCAGCCCTAGATTAGCAGATACGCAGTATTTT. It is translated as CASSPRLADTQYF.

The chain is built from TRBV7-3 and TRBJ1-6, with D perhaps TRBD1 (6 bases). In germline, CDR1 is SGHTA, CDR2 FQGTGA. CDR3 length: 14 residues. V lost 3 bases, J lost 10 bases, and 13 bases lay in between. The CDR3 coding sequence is TGTGCCAGCAGCTTGCAGGGGCGGTCGTCACCCCTCCACTTT. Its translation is CASSLQGRSSPLHF.

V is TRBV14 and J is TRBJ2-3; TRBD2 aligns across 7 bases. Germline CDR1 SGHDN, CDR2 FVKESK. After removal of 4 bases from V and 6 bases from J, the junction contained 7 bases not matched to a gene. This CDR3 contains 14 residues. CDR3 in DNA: TGTGCCAGCAGCCGGGGCGGGAGCCTTGATACGCAGTATTTT. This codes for CASSRGGSLDTQYF. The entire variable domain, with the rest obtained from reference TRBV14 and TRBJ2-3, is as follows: EAGVTQFPSHSVIEKGQTVTLRCDPISGHDNLYWYRRVMGKEIKFLLHFVKESKQDESGMPNNRFLAERTGGTYSTLKVQPAELEDSGVYFCASSRGGSLDTQYFGPGTRLTVL.

CDR3 region: CASSLGQDNEQFF. The CDR3 nucleotides are TGTGCCAGCAGCTTAGGCCAGGACAATGAGCAGTTCTTC. The chain couples TRBV7-7 to TRBJ2-1; no reliable D call. V gave up 1 base and J gave up 5 bases, with 6 bases separating them. Germline CDR1 is SSHAT and CDR2 is FNYEAQ (reference sequence). The CDR3 runs to 13 residues.

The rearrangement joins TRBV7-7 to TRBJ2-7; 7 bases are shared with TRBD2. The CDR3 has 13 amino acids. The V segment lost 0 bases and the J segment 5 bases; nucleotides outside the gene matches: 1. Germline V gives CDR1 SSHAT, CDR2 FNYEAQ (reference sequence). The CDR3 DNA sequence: TGTGCCAGCAGCTTAGCGGGAGGGAACGAGCAGTACTTC. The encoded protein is CASSLAGGNEQYF.

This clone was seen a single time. CDR3 sequence (DNA): TGTGCCAGCAGGCAGGGACTCTCCTACGAGCAGTACTTC. Protein: CASRQGLSYEQYF. V usage is TRBV5-6 and J usage is TRBJ2-7, with a possible D match to TRBD2 (6 bases). The CDR3 sequence is 13 residues long. The V gene's germline CDR1 is SGHDT and CDR2 YYEEEE. Trimming removed 5 bases at V and 0 bases at J, with 9 bases between.

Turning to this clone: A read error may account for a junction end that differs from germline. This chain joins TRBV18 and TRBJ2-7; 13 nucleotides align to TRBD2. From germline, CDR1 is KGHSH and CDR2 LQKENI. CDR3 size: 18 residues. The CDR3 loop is CASSPRGTSGIVVSSIDF. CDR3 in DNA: TGTGCCAGCTCACCTCGGGGGACTAGCGGGATAGTAGTATCTTCAATAGACTTC. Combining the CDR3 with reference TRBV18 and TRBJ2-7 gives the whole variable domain NAGVMQNPRHLVRRRGQEARLRCSPMKGHSHVYWYRQLPEEGLKFMVYLQKENIIDESGMPKERFSAEFPKEGPSILRIQQVVRGDSAAYFCASSPRGTSGIVVSSIDFGPGTRLTVT.

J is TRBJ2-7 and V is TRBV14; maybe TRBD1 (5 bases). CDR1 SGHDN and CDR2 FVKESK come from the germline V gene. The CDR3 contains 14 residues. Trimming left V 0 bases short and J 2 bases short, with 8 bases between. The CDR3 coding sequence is TGTGCCAGCAGCCAAGATATAGGGGCCTACGAGCAGTACTTC. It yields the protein CASSQDIGAYEQYF.

CDR3 nucleotides: TGTGCCAGCAGTTTCTCTCCCGCCTTGGAGGGCTATGGCTACACCTTC. Translating gives CASSFSPALEGYGYTF. The chain links TRBV28 to TRBJ1-2, with unresolved D. The CDR3 is 16 amino acids. V lost 3 bases and J 4 bases, leaving 18 bases between the germline ends. Germline V gene sequence: CDR1 MDHEN, CDR2 SYDVKM.

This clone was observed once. DNA of the CDR3: TGCAGCGTCGAACCCATAGCCCAGGGTGAGCAGTTCTTC. It encodes CSVEPIAQGEQFF. The genes are TRBV29-1 and TRBJ2-1; possibly TRBD1 for D (5 bases). The CDR3 contains 13 residues. Germline V gene lookup returns CDR1 SQVTM and CDR2 ANQGSEA. V lost 6 bases, J lost 9 bases, and 18 bases lay in between.

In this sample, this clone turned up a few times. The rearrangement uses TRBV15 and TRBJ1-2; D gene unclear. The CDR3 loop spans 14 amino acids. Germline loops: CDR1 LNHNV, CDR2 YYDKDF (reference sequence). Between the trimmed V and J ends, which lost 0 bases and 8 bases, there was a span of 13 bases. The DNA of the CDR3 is TGTGCCACCAGCAGAGACCGATTTTCCGGGGGCTACACCTTC. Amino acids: CATSRDRFSGGYTF.